These T cell receptor beta chains were read from a single sample in a study of cytomegalovirus exposure and HLA in healthy donors. Generated by immunoSEQ multiplex PCR, the TCRdb table keeps only in-frame clones and is missing some. The sample carries approximately 150,000 clones, around 84% recorded once. Specimen: PBMCs. The source of these receptors is a boy between 2 and 10 years old in good health and CMV-seronegative. The CDR3 runs from the conserved cysteine through the conserved F or W. D genes are given only for firm matches. The size entry is marked missing in some rows and otherwise reads once, few, many or a size class.

j_gene: TRBJ1-5
d_gene: .
abundance: .
v_gene: TRBV5-1
CDR3nt: TGCGCCAGCAGCAACAGGGGCAATCAGCCCCAGCATTTT
CDR3aa: CASSNRGNQPQHF

j_gene: TRBJ2-3
d_gene: .
abundance: .
v_gene: TRBV7-2
CDR3nt: TGTGCCAGCAGCCGCGCGGGTGCGGGACAGCCAGATACGCAGTATTTT
CDR3aa: CASSRAGAGQPDTQYF

j_gene: TRBJ2-2
d_gene: TRBD1
abundance: .
v_gene: TRBV2
CDR3nt: TGTGCCAGCAGTCTTGACACCCGGGACAGGGGGCATACCGGGGAGCTGTTTTTT
CDR3aa: CASSLDTRDRGHTGELFF

j_gene: TRBJ2-7
d_gene: TRBD2
abundance: .
v_gene: TRBV28
CDR3nt: TGTGCCAGCAGGCCCCCGGGACTAGCGGGTTACGAGCAGTACTTC
CDR3aa: CASRPPGLAGYEQYF

j_gene: TRBJ2-3
d_gene: TRBD2
abundance: .
v_gene: TRBV5-4
CDR3nt: TGTGCCAGCTTTAGAGCGGGAAAGAGCACAGATACGCAGTATTTT
CDR3aa: CASFRAGKSTDTQYF

j_gene: TRBJ1-1
d_gene: TRBD1
abundance: .
v_gene: TRBV6-5
CDR3nt: TGTGCCAGCAGTGGGACAGGGCCGAACACTGAAGCTTTCTTT
CDR3aa: CASSGTGPNTEAFF

j_gene: TRBJ2-7
d_gene: .
abundance: .
v_gene: TRBV10-3
CDR3nt: TGTGCCACGAGAGCGGCCACCTACGAGCAGTACTTC
CDR3aa: CATRAATYEQYF

j_gene: TRBJ2-5
d_gene: .
abundance: once
v_gene: TRBV6-1
CDR3nt: TGTGCCAGCAGTGAACGCCGGGAGACCCAGTACTTC
CDR3aa: CASSERRETQYF

j_gene: TRBJ1-3
d_gene: TRBD1
abundance: .
v_gene: TRBV11-3
CDR3nt: TGTGCCAGCAACCAGGGGGCCCGGAGGAACACCATATATTTT
CDR3aa: CASNQGARRNTIYF

j_gene: TRBJ2-5
d_gene: TRBD2
abundance: .
v_gene: TRBV7-2
CDR3nt: TGTGCCAGCAGCCGACTAGCGGGGGGTAGTTGGGAAGAGACCCAGTACTTC
CDR3aa: CASSRLAGGSWEETQYF

j_gene: TRBJ2-1
d_gene: TRBD2
abundance: .
v_gene: TRBV5-5
CDR3nt: TGTGCCAGCAGCTACAGACTAGCGAGTTACAATGAGCAGTTCTTC
CDR3aa: CASSYRLASYNEQFF

j_gene: TRBJ2-3
d_gene: TRBD2
abundance: .
v_gene: TRBV10-2
CDR3nt: TGCGCCAGCAGTGGGACTAGGGGCACAGATACGCAGTATTTT
CDR3aa: CASSGTRGTDTQYF

j_gene: TRBJ1-2
d_gene: .
abundance: .
v_gene: TRBV15
CDR3nt: TGTGCCACCAGCGAGGAGGGCGGGAATTATAGGGGCTACACCTTC
CDR3aa: CATSEEGGNYRGYTF

j_gene: TRBJ1-2
d_gene: .
abundance: few
v_gene: TRBV7-2
CDR3nt: TGTGCCAGCAGCTTAGCCGACAGGCCTCTCTATGGCTACACCTTC
CDR3aa: CASSLADRPLYGYTF

j_gene: TRBJ1-5
d_gene: .
abundance: .
v_gene: TRBV6-5
CDR3nt: TGTGCCAGCAGTTACTCGATACGGGTGGATCAGCCCCAGCATTTT
CDR3aa: CASSYSIRVDQPQHF

j_gene: TRBJ1-3
d_gene: .
abundance: .
v_gene: TRBV2
CDR3nt: TGTGCCAGCATGCGGGGTTCTGGAAACACCATATATTTT
CDR3aa: CASMRGSGNTIYF

j_gene: TRBJ2-7
d_gene: TRBD1
abundance: .
v_gene: TRBV18
CDR3nt: TGTGCCAGCTCACCAGGGACAGGTTCCTACGAGCAGTACTTC
CDR3aa: CASSPGTGSYEQYF

j_gene: TRBJ2-7
d_gene: .
abundance: .
v_gene: TRBV27
CDR3nt: TGTGCCAGCAGTCCCGCGCCGGGCCCACGAGGGTCCTACGAGCAGTACTTC
CDR3aa: CASSPAPGPRGSYEQYF

j_gene: TRBJ2-3
d_gene: TRBD2
abundance: .
v_gene: TRBV18
CDR3nt: TGTGCCAGCTCGGCGGCCGTGATTGTTAGCGGGATGGGAGATACGCAGTATTTT
CDR3aa: CASSAAVIVSGMGDTQYF

j_gene: TRBJ1-6
d_gene: .
abundance: few
v_gene: TRBV6-6
CDR3nt: TGTGCCAGCAGTTATAAGGCAGGGGATTCACCCCTCCACTTT
CDR3aa: CASSYKAGDSPLHF

j_gene: TRBJ1-4
d_gene: TRBD1
abundance: .
v_gene: TRBV19
CDR3nt: TGTGCCAGTAGTAGGAGGATCCGGGACAGGGACGTGTATGATGAAAAACTGTTTTTT
CDR3aa: CASSRRIRDRDVYDEKLFF

j_gene: TRBJ2-1
d_gene: .
abundance: .
v_gene: TRBV9
CDR3nt: TGTGCCAGCAGCGTAGTTAGCTCCTACAATGAGCAGTTCTTC
CDR3aa: CASSVVSSYNEQFF

j_gene: TRBJ1-1
d_gene: .
abundance: .
v_gene: TRBV7-9
CDR3nt: TGTGCCAGCAGCTTACTGGGAGTTGAAGCTTTCTTT
CDR3aa: CASSLLGVEAFF

j_gene: TRBJ1-5
d_gene: .
abundance: .
v_gene: TRBV7-9
CDR3nt: TGTGCCAGCAGCCCTACGGGGGGTGGGACCCAGCATTTT
CDR3aa: CASSPTGGGTQHF

j_gene: TRBJ2-7
d_gene: .
abundance: .
v_gene: TRBV15
CDR3nt: TGTGCCACCAGCAGAGATCTAGCAGGGGGGACCTACGAGCAGTACTTC
CDR3aa: CATSRDLAGGTYEQYF

j_gene: TRBJ1-3
d_gene: .
abundance: .
v_gene: TRBV9
CDR3nt: TGTGCCAGCAGCCGTGACGACTCCTCTGGAAACACCATATATTTT
CDR3aa: CASSRDDSSGNTIYF

j_gene: TRBJ1-3
d_gene: .
abundance: .
v_gene: TRBV18
CDR3nt: TGTGCCAGCTCACCACCCCAACCCCAGGGGAACACCATATATTTT
CDR3aa: CASSPPQPQGNTIYF

j_gene: TRBJ1-1
d_gene: TRBD1
abundance: .
v_gene: TRBV10-3
CDR3nt: TGTGCCATCAGGGCCGGGACAGTTAACACTGAAGCTTTCTTT
CDR3aa: CAIRAGTVNTEAFF

j_gene: TRBJ1-1
d_gene: .
abundance: .
v_gene: TRBV27
CDR3nt: TGTGCCAGCAGACAGATGGCGGGCACTGAAGCTTTCTTT
CDR3aa: CASRQMAGTEAFF

j_gene: TRBJ1-5
d_gene: TRBD1
abundance: .
v_gene: TRBV19
CDR3nt: TGTGCCAGTAGTAGCCGGGACAGGGCGAATCAGCCCCAGCATTTT
CDR3aa: CASSSRDRANQPQHF

j_gene: TRBJ2-7
d_gene: .
abundance: .
v_gene: TRBV6-8
CDR3nt: TGTGCCAGCAGCGACAGGGACTGGGAGCAGTACTTC
CDR3aa: CASSDRDWEQYF

j_gene: TRBJ2-5
d_gene: TRBD2
abundance: .
v_gene: TRBV5-6
CDR3nt: TGTGCCAGCAGCTTGGCAATTGCTAGCGGTCCAACTATTACCGAGACCCAGTACTTC
CDR3aa: CASSLAIASGPTITETQYF

j_gene: TRBJ1-6
d_gene: TRBD1
abundance: .
v_gene: TRBV28
CDR3nt: TGTGCCAGCAGTTTCAGGGGGCATGGGTCACCCCTCCACTTT
CDR3aa: CASSFRGHGSPLHF